The entry below gives a single T cell receptor (beta chain) sequence along with its context. No antigen is known for it. Per-base qualities were not stored, and no clone one base away is much larger. The data derive from a study of T cells after somatic rescue of genetic block (dated by TCRdb to 2020 to 2022). For the study in its entirety: What the study looked at was long-term robustness, specifically in a T-cell system that came about through somatic rescue of a genetic block in T-cell development.

V loses 1 base, J loses 6 bases, and the germline ends lie 16 bases apart. The germline V gene (reference sequence) yields GTSNPN for CDR1 and SVGIG for CDR2. The CDR3 has 16 amino acids, counting the end cysteine and phenylalanine. Only the CDR3 DNA stays, 48 bases, in frame from base 1. Library preparation was by the immunoSEQ multiplex PCR assay. TCRdb holds this immuneACCESS table with in-frame rearrangements only. Some clones are missing; in checked studies, unresolved V genes explain under half, and the rest has no known cause. The sample table lists approximately 70,000 clones, roughly 90% of them with a count of one. The ten top clones hold 2.5% to 3% of the sample.

Material for sequencing was peripheral blood mononuclear cells (PBMCs). The sequence was collected from a man aged 25-45 years. The chain employs TRBV30 and TRBJ1-6; the D segment could be TRBD1, given 6 matching bases. The bases are TGTGCCTGGAGTGCCGCAGGACAGAGCTTTAATTCACCCCTCCACTTT. This is translated as CAWSAAGQSFNSPLHF.